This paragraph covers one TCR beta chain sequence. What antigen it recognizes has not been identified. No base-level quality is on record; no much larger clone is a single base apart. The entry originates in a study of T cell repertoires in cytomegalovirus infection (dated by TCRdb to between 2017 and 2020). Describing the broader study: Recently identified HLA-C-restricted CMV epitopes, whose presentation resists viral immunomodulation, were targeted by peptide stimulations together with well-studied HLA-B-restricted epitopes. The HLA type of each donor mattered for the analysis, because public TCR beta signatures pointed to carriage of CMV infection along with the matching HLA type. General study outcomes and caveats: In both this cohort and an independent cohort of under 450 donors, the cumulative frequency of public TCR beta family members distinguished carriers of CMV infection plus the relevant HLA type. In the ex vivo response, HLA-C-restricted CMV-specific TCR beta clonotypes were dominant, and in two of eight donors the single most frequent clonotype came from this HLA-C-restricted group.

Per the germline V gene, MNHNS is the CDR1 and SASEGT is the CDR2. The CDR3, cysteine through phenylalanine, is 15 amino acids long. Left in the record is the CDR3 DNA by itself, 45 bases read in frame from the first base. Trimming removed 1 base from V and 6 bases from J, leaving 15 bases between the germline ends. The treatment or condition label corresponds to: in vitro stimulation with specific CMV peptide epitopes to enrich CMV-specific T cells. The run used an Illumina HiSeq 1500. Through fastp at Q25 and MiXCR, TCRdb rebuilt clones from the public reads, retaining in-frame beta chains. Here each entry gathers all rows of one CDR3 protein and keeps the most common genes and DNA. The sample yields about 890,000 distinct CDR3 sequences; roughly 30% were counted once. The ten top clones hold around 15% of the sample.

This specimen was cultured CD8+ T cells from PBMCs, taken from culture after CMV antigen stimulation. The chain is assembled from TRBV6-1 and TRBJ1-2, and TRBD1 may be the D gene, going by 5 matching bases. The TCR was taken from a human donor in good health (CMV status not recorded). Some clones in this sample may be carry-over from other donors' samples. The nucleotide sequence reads TGTGCCAGCAGTGAAGGAGTTCAGGGTTGGAATGGCTACACCTTC. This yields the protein CASSEGVQGWNGYTF.